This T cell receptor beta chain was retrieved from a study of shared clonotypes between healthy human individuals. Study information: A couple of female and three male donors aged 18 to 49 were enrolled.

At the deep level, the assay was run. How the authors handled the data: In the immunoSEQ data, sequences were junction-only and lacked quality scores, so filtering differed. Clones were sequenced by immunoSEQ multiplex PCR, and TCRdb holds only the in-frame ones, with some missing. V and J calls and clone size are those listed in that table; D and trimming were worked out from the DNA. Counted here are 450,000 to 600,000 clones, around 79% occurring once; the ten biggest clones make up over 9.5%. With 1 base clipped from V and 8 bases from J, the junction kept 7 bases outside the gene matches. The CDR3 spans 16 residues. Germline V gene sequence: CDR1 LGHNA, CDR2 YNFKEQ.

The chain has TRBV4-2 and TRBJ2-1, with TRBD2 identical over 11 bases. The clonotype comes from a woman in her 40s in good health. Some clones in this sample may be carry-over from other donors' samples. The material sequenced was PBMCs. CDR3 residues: CASSQVVAGGHDEQFF. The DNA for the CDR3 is TGTGCCAGCAGCCAAGTAGTAGCGGGAGGGCACGATGAGCAGTTCTTC.